This T cell receptor (beta chain) emerged from a study of T-cell memory formation after mild COVID-19. MiXCR, run by TCRdb on the 5' RACE reads, gives a single entry per CDR3 protein. The profile shows under 150,000 distinct CDR3 sequences, around a sixth of them singletons. This CDR3 spans 15 amino acids. Germline values: CDR1 SQVTM, CDR2 ANQGSEA. Trimming cost V 6 bases and J 1 base; bases outside gene matches: 7. This sequence was found in an adult woman who had mild COVID-19 (a few samples of this study predate the infection). Cell type and time point are not known. The chain employs TRBV29-1 and TRBJ2-2; 8 positions agree with TRBD1. Sequenced: PBMCs or a T cell subset sorted from them (not recorded which). CDR3 in amino acids: CSVDTGTGNTGELFF. DNA for the CDR3: TGCAGCGTAGACACCGGGACAGGGAACACCGGGGAGCTGTTTTTT.